This T cell receptor beta chain derives from a study of blood T cell repertoires in COVID-19. Original data processing: Amplification of reference gene primers provided the estimated nucleated cell counts. TCRdb keeps only in-frame clones here, not all; method: immunoSEQ multiplex PCR. From that table come the V and J calls and clone size; the DNA was used to work out D and trimming. The sample has tens of thousands of clones; about nine tenths are singletons. V lost 4 bases and J lost 5; bases outside the gene matches: 12. The CDR3 loop spans 16 amino acids. Germline V gene data show CDR1 as MGHRA and CDR2 as YSYEKL.

Sequencing was carried out using peripheral blood. This TCR derives from a woman in her forties or fifties with acute or convalescent COVID-19. The chain carries TRBV4-1 and TRBJ1-1; 8 bases are shared with TRBD1. The CDR3 DNA follows: TGCGCCAGCAGCCGCACGCCGGGCAGGGGGCATACTGAAGCTTTCTTT. Protein product: CASSRTPGRGHTEAFF.